This T cell receptor (beta chain) originates from a study of cytotoxic CD8 clonotypes in ibrutinib-treated CLL. Trimming cost V 3 bases and J 3 bases, with 9 bases left between them. The CDR3 sequence is 13 residues long. Germline assignment: CDR1 SGHVS and CDR2 FQNEAQ. The repertoire was sequenced with immunoSEQ multiplex PCR; TCRdb's copy has only in-frame clones and lacks some. The repertoire includes around 310,000 clones, almost 80% of them detected once, and 5% to 7% sits in the top ten. The sequence was obtained from a human donor with chronic lymphocytic leukemia. The chain joins TRBV7-8 to TRBJ2-7; tentatively, D is TRBD1 (5 bases). The sample here was PBMCs, taken before ibrutinib treatment. The CDR3 loop reads CASSFDRNYEQYF. Written as DNA, the CDR3 is TGTGCCAGCAGCTTTGACAGAAACTACGAGCAGTACTTC.